What follows describes a single TCR beta chain. What it binds is not known. TCRdb reanalyzed the 5' RACE reads and collapses them to one entry per CDR3 protein, without DNA. The sample's table shows under 200,000 distinct CDR3 sequences. This sample is drawn from a study of monozygotic twins with inflammatory bowel disease. Points from the study as a whole: Evidence failed to back one strong IBD-linked signal or clonotype.

CDR1 and CDR2 from the germline V gene are LNHDA and SQIVND (reference sequence). The CDR3 totals 15 residues. The TCR sequence derives from a human donor with ulcerative colitis or Crohn's disease, or a healthy co-twin of an affected twin (not recorded which). The V gene is TRBV19, the J gene TRBJ2-1; the D call from TCRdb, TRBD1, cannot be confirmed without DNA. Sequencing was performed on blood. The chain's CDR3 is CASSTGRGYFDEQFF.